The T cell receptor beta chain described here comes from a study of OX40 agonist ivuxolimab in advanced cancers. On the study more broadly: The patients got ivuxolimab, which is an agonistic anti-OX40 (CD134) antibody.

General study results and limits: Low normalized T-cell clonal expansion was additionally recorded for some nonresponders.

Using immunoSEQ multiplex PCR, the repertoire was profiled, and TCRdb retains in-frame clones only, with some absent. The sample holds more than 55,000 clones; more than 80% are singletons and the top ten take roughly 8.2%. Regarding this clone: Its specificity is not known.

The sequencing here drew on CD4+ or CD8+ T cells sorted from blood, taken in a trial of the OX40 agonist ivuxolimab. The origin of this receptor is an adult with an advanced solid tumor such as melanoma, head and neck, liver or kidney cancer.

CDR3 protein: CASSSRTGPGEKLFF. DNA of the CDR3: TGTGCCAGCAGCTCCCGGACAGGCCCGGGAGAAAAACTGTTTTTT. The chain uses TRBV7-2 and TRBJ1-4, with 7 bases identical to TRBD1. Germline CDR1 and CDR2: SGHTA and FQGNSA. V shed 4 bases and J 8 bases; nucleotides not matched to a gene: 10. The CDR3 loop spans 15 amino acids.